Listed here are 13 T cell receptor beta chains from one sample, sequenced in a study of cytomegalovirus exposure and HLA in healthy donors. Use of 60 Vbeta and 13 Jbeta primers characterized the PCR. Here immunoSEQ multiplex PCR was the method, and the copy in TCRdb shows in-frame clones only, minus some. This sample carries approximately 100,000 clones, around 67% of them seen once, and the ten largest clones take less than 2.5%. The sequenced material came from PBMCs. The receptors come from a man aged 45 to 65 in good health and CMV-seronegative.

The gene calls are TRBV4-1 and TRBJ2-3; possible D gene TRBD2, 6 bases. Trimming stripped 5 bases from V and 6 bases from J, with 15 bases between. Germline V gene data show CDR1 as MGHRA and CDR2 as YSYEKL. The CDR3 has 14 amino acids. The CDR3 loop reads CASSSSRGTDTQYF. CDR3 bases: TGCGCCAGCAGCTCCTCCCGGGGGACCGATACGCAGTATTTT.

V gene TRBV7-8 combines with J gene TRBJ2-7; D might be TRBD1 (5 bases). The CDR3 has 16 amino acids. V lost 4 bases, J lost 3 bases, and 19 bases lay in between. The germline V gene has CDR1 SGHVS and CDR2 FQNEAQ. The CDR3 protein is CASSSVRQIVDYEQYF. CDR3 DNA sequence: TGTGCCAGCAGCTCCGTTCGACAGATTGTAGACTACGAGCAGTACTTC.

V and J are TRBV5-1 and TRBJ2-3, with 16 bases matching TRBD2. CDR3 size: 18 residues. The germline gives CDR1 SGHRS, CDR2 YFSETQ. The junction had 7 bases not matched to a gene; V was cut back by 2 bases and J by 4 bases. CDR3 loop: CASSFKGTSGRDADTQYF. CDR3 DNA sequence: TGCGCCAGCAGCTTCAAAGGGACTAGCGGGAGGGATGCAGATACGCAGTATTTT. Filled out from reference TRBV5-1 and TRBJ2-3, the complete variable domain reads KAGVTQTPRYLIKTRGQQVTLSCSPISGHRSVSWYQQTPGQGLQFLFEYFSETQRNKGNFPGRFSGRQFSNSRSEMNVSTLELGDSALYLCASSFKGTSGRDADTQYFGPGTRLTVL.

This clone appeared a few times. The chain couples TRBV11-2 to TRBJ2-7, with a tentative D call TRBD2 (5 bases). Trimming stripped 5 bases from V and 0 bases from J, with 14 bases between. The CDR3 has 15 amino acids. CDR1 is SGHAT and CDR2 is FQNNGV in the germline V gene. DNA for the CDR3: TGTGCCAGCAGCCCGACGGTGGGGAGCTCCTACGAGCAGTACTTC. It yields the protein CASSPTVGSSYEQYF.

In its sample, this clone was seen a few times. This chain uses TRBV6-6 with TRBJ2-7; 12 nucleotides match TRBD2. Germline CDR1 and CDR2: MNHNY and SVGAGI (reference sequence). This CDR3 region has 15 residues. The junction had 2 bases not matched to a gene; V was cut back by 3 bases and J by 2 bases. CDR3 region: CASSYGLAGPYEQYF. CDR3 sequence (DNA): TGTGCCAGCAGTTATGGACTAGCGGGGCCCTACGAGCAGTACTTC.

A remark on this clone: Its ends do not fully match the called genes, so a read error is possible. V is TRBV28 and J is TRBJ2-3; 12 bases fit TRBD1. CDR1 MDHEN and CDR2 SYDVKM come from the germline V gene. This CDR3 is built from 15 residues. The CDR3 region has the DNA TGTGCCAGTCCGCCCGGGACAGGGGGCACCGATACGCAGTATTTT. Its protein product is CASPPGTGGTDTQYF. Looking up the rest from reference TRBV28 and TRBJ2-3 gives the full variable domain: DVKVTQSSRYLVKRTGEKVFLECVQDMDHENMFWYRQDPGLGLRLIYFSYDVKMKEKGDIPEGYSVSREKKERFSLILESASTNQTSMYLCASPPGTGGTDTQYFGPGTRLTVL.

This chain uses TRBV28 with TRBJ2-1; 14 bases agree with TRBD2. J lost 9 bases, V lost 10 bases, and 2 bases had no gene match. Germline-derived CDR1 and CDR2 are MDHEN and SYDVKM. This CDR3 region has 12 residues. CDR3 amino acids: CATGLAGVEQFF. The CDR3 bases are TGTGCCACGGGACTAGCGGGAGTTGAGCAGTTCTTC.

This rearrangement joins TRBV5-1 to TRBJ2-7; 11 bases align to TRBD1. This CDR3 spans 15 amino acids. Germline CDR1 reads SGHRS; CDR2 reads YFSETQ. With 4 bases clipped from V and 4 bases from J, the junction kept 7 bases outside the gene matches. CDR3 sequence reads: CASSESGTGGYEQYF. CDR3 bases: TGCGCCAGCAGCGAATCCGGGACAGGGGGGTACGAGCAGTACTTC.

This clone was observed once. The chain recombines TRBV9 with TRBJ2-5; D may be TRBD2 (5 bases). CDR1 is SGDLS and CDR2 is YYNGEE in the germline V gene. The CDR3 extends over 14 amino acids. Trimming removed 4 bases at V and 2 bases at J, with 12 bases between. The CDR3 here is CASSNGLIQETQYF. CDR3 nucleotide sequence: TGTGCCAGCAGCAACGGACTCATTCAAGAGACCCAGTACTTC.

This chain links TRBV4-1 with TRBJ1-1; 7 nucleotides align to TRBD1. There are 15 residues in the CDR3. Germline V gives CDR1 MGHRA, CDR2 YSYEKL. After removal of 4 bases from V and 1 base from J, the junction contained 6 bases not matched to a gene. CDR3 sequence reads: CASSRKTGRNTEAFF. The CDR3 DNA sequence: TGCGCCAGCAGCCGCAAGACAGGGAGGAACACTGAAGCTTTCTTT.

Here the CDR3 DNA reads TGTGCCAGCAAAGCCAATTACGGGATTCCCCTCCACTTT. Translation: CASKANYGIPLHF. The V gene is TRBV6-6, the J gene TRBJ1-6; D is uncertain. This CDR3 has 13 amino acids. Per the germline V gene, CDR1 is MNHNY and CDR2 is SVGAGI (reference sequence). V was clipped by 7 bases and J by 13 bases, with 17 bases between them.

The chain joins TRBV5-4 to TRBJ2-3, with 9 positions matching TRBD2. This CDR3 comprises 15 residues. The germline V gene has CDR1 SGHNT and CDR2 YYREEE (reference sequence). The junction had 6 bases not matched to a gene; V was cut back by 2 bases and J by 5 bases. The CDR3 reads CASSLPGLAEDTQYF. CDR3 DNA: TGTGCCAGCAGCTTACCGGGACTAGCAGAAGATACGCAGTATTTT.

The rearrangement joins TRBV9 to TRBJ2-3; 8 bases line up with TRBD2. Unmatched junction bases numbered 8, after V lost 4 bases and J lost 1 base. Germline CDR1 reads SGDLS; CDR2 reads YYNGEE. The CDR3 runs to 16 residues. CDR3 in DNA: TGTGCCAGCAGCCCAGCGGCTAGCGGGCGCACAGATACGCAGTATTTT. Protein sequence: CASSPAASGRTDTQYF.